The clone carrying this TCR beta chain was counted a single time. Its cognate antigen is unknown. The record originates from a study of T cells after posttransplantation cyclophosphamide. This CDR3 is built from 15 residues. CDR1 is SGHDT, CDR2 YYEEEE, per germline. V was shortened by 0 bases and J by 5 bases, with 14 bases between the two germline ends. This table comes from immunoSEQ multiplex PCR, and its TCRdb copy is limited to in-frame clones, with some not included. Of roughly 30,000 clones in the sample, roughly 90% were seen once. Study outcomes and limitations: TRB clonality was highly associated with recipient CMV seropositivity and reactivation.

Input material: PBMCs. The origin of this receptor is a woman aged 40 to 55 with a blood cancer, CMV-positive, and with a related stem cell donor. The rearrangement uses TRBV5-6 and TRBJ1-2, with D maybe TRBD1 (6 bases). CDR3 DNA sequence: TGTGCCAGCAGCTTGGTCGGACAGTTGAAATATGGCTACACCTTC. Protein: CASSLVGQLKYGYTF.